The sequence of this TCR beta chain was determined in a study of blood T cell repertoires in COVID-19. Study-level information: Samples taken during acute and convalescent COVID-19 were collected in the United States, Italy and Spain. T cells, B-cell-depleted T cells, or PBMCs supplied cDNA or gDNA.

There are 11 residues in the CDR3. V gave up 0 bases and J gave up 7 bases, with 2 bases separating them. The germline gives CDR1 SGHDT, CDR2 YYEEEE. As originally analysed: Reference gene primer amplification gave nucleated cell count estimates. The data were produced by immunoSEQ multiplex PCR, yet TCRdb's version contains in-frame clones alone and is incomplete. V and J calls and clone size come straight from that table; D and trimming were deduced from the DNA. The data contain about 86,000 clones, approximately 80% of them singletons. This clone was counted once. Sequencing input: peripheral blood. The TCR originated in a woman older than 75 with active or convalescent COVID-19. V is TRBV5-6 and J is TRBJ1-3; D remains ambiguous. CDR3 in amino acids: CASSLANTIYF. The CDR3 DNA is TGTGCCAGCAGCTTGGCTAACACCATATATTTT.